The entry below gives a single T cell receptor (beta chain) sequence along with its context. In terms of age and location, participants ranged from roughly 18 to 95 years and lived in around 22 US areas. In germline, CDR1 is SGHRS, CDR2 YFSETQ. The CDR3 runs 15 residues. Trimming removed 1 base from V and 10 bases from J; junction bases left unmatched: 7. This sample is drawn from a study of blood T cell repertoires in COVID-19. As for the study in general: Researchers got acute and convalescent COVID-19 samples from the United States, Italy and Spain.

Data came from immunoSEQ multiplex PCR; TCRdb stores just in-frame clones and leaves some out. The table shows about 180,000 clones, with roughly 87% occurring only once. The origin of this receptor is a human donor with acute COVID-19. The donor label of this sample is uncertain. Input material: PBMCs or T cells enriched from blood (not recorded which). V is TRBV5-1 and J is TRBJ2-1; 11 nucleotides match TRBD1. DNA of the CDR3: TGCGCCAGCAGCTTGTTAGGGACAGGGGGTAGAGAGCAGTTCTTC. This encodes CASSLLGTGGREQFF.